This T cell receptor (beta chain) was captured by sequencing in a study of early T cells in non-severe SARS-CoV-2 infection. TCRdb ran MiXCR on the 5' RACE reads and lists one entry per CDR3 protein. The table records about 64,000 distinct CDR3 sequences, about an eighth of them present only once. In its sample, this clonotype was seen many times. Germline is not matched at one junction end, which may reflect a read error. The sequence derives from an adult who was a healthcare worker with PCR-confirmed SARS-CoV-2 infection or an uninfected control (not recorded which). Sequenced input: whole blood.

DNA for the CDR3: TGTGCCTGCAGGGAGCTCCAGGAGACCCAGTACTTC. As protein: CACRELQETQYF. The chain employs TRBV2 and TRBJ2-5; either TRBD1 or TRBD2 may supply D (5 bases each). The CDR3 totals 12 residues. Germline CDR1 reads SNHLY; CDR2 reads FYNNEI.